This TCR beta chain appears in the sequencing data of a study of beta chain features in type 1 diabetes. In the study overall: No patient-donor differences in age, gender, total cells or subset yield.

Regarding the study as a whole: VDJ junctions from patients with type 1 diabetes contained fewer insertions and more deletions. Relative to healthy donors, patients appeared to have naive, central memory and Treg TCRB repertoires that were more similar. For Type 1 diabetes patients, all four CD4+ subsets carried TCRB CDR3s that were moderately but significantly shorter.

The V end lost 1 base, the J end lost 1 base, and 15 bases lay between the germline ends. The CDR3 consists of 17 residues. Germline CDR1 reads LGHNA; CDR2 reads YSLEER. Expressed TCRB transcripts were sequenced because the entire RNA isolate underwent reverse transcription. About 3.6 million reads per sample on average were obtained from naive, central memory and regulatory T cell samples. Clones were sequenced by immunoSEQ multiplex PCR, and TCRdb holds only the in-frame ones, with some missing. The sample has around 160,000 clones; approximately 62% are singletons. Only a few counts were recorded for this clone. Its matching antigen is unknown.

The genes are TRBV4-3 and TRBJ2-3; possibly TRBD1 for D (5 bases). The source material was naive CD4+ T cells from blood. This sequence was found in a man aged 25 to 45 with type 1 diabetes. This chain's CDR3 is CASSQGSPRVGTDTQYF. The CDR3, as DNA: TGCGCCAGCAGCCAAGGGTCGCCCAGGGTCGGCACAGATACGCAGTATTTT.